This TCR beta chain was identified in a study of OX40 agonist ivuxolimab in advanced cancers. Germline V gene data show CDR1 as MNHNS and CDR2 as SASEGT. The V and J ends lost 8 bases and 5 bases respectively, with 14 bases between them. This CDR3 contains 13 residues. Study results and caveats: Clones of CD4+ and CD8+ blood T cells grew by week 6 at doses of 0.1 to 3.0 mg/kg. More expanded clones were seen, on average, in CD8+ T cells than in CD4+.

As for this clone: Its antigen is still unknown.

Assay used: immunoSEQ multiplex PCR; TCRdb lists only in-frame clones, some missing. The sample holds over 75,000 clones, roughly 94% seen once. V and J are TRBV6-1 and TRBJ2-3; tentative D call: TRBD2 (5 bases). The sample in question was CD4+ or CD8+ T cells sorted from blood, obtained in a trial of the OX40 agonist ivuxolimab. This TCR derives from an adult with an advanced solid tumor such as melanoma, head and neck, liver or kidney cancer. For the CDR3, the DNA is TGTGCCAGCGAGGGTAAGGTTGTAGATACGCAGTATTTT. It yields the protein CASEGKVVDTQYF.